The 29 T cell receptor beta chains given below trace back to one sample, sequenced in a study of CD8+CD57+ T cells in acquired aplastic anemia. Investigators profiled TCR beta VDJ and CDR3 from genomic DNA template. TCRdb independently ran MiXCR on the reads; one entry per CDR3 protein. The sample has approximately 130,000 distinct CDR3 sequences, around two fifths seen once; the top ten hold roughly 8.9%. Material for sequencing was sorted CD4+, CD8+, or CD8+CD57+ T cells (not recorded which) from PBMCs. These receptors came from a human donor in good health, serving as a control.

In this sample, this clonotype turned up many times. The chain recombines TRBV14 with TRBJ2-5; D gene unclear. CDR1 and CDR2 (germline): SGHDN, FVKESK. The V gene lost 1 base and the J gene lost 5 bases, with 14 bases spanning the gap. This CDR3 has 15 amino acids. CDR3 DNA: TGTGCCAGCAGCCAAGTGCGGCCCCCCGGGGAGACCCAGTACTTC. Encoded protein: CASSQVRPPGETQYF.

The CDR3, as DNA: TGTGCCAGCAGTTTAGGGGGATTGGGACAGGGGTTAACTGAAGCTTTCTTT. Residues: CASSLGGLGQGLTEAFF. V gene TRBV28 combines with J gene TRBJ1-1, with 10 bases identical to TRBD1. The ends lost 2 bases at V and 5 bases at J; junction bases unmatched: 11. This CDR3 spans 17 amino acids. Per the germline V gene, CDR1 is MDHEN and CDR2 is SYDVKM.

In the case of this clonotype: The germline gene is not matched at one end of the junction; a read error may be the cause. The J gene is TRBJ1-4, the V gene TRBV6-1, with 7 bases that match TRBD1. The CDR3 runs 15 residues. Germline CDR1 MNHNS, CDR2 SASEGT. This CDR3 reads CARSDWTGGGEKLFF. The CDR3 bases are TGTGCCCGCAGTGATTGGACGGGAGGGGGCGAAAAACTGTTTTTT.

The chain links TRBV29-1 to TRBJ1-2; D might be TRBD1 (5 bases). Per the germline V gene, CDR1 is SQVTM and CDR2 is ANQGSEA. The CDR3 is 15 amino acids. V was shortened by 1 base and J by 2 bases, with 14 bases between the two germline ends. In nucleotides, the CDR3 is TGCAGCGTTGAAGCCCTAGGGGAAGGCAACTATGGCTACACCTTC. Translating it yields CSVEALGEGNYGYTF.

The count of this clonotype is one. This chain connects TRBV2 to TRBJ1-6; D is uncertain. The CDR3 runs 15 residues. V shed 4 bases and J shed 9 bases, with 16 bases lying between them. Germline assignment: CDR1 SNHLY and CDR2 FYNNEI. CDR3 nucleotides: TGTGCCAGCAGTGCTTCTTTAGCGGAAGGTTCACCCCTCCACTTT. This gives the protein CASSASLAEGSPLHF.

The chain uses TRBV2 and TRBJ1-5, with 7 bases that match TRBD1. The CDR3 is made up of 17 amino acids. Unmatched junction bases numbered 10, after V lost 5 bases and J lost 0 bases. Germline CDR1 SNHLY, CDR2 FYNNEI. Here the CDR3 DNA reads TGTGCCAGCAGTTTCCGGGACAGCAAAAATAGCAATCAGCCCCAGCATTTT. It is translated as CASSFRDSKNSNQPQHF.

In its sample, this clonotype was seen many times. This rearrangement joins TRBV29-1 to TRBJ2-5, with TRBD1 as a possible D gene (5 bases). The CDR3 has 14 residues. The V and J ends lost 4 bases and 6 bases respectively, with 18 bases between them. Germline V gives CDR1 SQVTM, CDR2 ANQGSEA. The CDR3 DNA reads TGCAGCGTTGTCGGGCAGGCCCTGGGGCAGACCCAGTACTTC. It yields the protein CSVVGQALGQTQYF.

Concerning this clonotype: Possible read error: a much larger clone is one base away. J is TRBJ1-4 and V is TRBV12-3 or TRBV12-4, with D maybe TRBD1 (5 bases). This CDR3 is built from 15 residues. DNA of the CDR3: TGTGCCAGCAGTATTTACAGGTCAACTGATGAAAAACTGTTTTTT. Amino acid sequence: CASSIYRSTDEKLFF.

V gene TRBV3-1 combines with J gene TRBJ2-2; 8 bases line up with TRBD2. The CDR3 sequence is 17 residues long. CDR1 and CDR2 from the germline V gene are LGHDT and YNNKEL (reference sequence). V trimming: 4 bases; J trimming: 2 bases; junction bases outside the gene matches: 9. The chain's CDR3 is CASSPRLAGGNTGELFF. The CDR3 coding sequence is TGTGCCAGCAGCCCGCGGCTAGCGGGTGGTAACACCGGGGAGCTGTTTTTT.

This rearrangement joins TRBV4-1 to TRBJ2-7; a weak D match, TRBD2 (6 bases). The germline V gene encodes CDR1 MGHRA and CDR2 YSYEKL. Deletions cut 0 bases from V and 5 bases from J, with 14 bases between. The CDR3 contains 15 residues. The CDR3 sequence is CASSQDLGSGDEQYV. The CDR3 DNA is TGCGCCAGCAGCCAAGATCTGGGCTCGGGGGACGAGCAGTACGTC.

CDR3 protein: CASSGGSGRGNSPLHF. For the CDR3, the DNA is TGCGCCAGCAGTGGTGGGTCAGGCAGGGGAAATTCACCCCTCCACTTT. The chain uses TRBV10-1 and TRBJ1-6, with a tentative D call TRBD1 (6 bases). Germline V gene lookup returns CDR1 WNHNN and CDR2 SYGVQD (reference sequence). V lost 4 bases, J lost 7 bases, and 17 bases lay in between. The CDR3 spans 16 residues.

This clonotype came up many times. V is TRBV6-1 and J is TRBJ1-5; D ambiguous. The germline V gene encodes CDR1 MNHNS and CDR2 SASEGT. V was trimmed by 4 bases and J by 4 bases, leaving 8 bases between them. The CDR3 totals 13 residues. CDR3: CASSAYGNQPQHF. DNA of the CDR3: TGTGCCAGCAGTGCATATGGGAATCAGCCCCAGCATTTT.

As DNA, the CDR3 is TGTGCCACCAGCAGATCGACAGCATACGAGCAGTACTTC. This translates into CATSRSTAYEQYF. This rearrangement joins TRBV15 to TRBJ2-7, with a weak D call TRBD1 (5 bases). Germline V CDR1 and CDR2: LNHNV, YYDKDF (reference sequence). Between the trimmed V and J ends, which lost 2 bases and 4 bases, there was a span of 9 bases. The CDR3 sequence is 13 residues long.

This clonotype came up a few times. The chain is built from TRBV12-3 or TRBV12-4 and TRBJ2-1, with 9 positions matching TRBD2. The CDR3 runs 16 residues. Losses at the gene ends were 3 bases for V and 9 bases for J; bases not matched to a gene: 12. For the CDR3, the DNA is TGTGCCAGCAGTTTTGGTCTAGCGGGGCCCTATGGTGAGCAGTTCTTC. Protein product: CASSFGLAGPYGEQFF.

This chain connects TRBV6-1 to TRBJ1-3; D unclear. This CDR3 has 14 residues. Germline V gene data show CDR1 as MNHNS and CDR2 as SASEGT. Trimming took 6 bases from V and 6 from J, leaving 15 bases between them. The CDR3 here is CASRSLHRENTIYF. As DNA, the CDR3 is TGTGCCAGCAGATCCCTCCACAGAGAAAACACCATATATTTT.

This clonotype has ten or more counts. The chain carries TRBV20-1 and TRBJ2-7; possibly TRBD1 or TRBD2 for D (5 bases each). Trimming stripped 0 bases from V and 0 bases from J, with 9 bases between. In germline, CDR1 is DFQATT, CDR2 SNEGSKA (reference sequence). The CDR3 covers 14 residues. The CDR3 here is CSARDGAGSYEQYF. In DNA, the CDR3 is TGCAGTGCTAGAGATGGGGCGGGCTCCTACGAGCAGTACTTC.

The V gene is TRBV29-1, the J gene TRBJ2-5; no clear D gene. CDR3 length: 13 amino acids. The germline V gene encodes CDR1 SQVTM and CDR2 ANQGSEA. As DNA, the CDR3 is TGCAGAGCCAGCGATGCAAGACAAGAGACCCAGTACTTC. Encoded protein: CRASDARQETQYF. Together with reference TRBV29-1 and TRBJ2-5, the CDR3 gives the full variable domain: SAVISQKPSRDICQRGTSLTIQCQVDSQVTMMFWYRQQPGQSLTLIATANQGSEATYESGFVIDKFPISRPNLTFSTLTVSNMSPEDSSIYLCRASDARQETQYFGPGTRLLVL.

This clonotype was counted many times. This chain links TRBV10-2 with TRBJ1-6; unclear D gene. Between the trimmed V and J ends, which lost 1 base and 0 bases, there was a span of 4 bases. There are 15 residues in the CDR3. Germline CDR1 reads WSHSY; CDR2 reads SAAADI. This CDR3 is CASSELSSYNSPLHF. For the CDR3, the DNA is TGCGCCAGCAGTGAGTTAAGCTCCTATAATTCACCCCTCCACTTT.

CDR3 residues: CATSDSQSTGKGLGTEQYF. The CDR3 region has the DNA TGTGCCACCAGTGATTCACAGTCGACAGGGAAAGGTCTAGGTACCGAGCAGTACTTC. This chain uses TRBV24-1 with TRBJ2-7, with 7 bases fitting TRBD1. CDR1 and CDR2 (germline): KGHDR, SFDVKD. The trim removed 2 bases at V and 6 bases at J, leaving 21 bases unmatched. This CDR3 is 19 amino acids long.

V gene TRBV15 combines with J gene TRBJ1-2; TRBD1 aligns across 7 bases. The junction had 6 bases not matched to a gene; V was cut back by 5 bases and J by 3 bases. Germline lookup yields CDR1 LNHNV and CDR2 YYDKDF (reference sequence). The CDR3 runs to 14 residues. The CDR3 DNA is TGTGCCACCAGCGGGGGTGGGACAGACTATGGCTACACCTTC. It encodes CATSGGGTDYGYTF.

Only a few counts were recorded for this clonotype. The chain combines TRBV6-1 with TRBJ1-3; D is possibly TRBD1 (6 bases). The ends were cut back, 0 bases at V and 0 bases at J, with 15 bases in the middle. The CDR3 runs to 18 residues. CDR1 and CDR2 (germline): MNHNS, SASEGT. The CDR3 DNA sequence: TGTGCCAGCAGTGAAGCGCTTCTGGCAGGGGCCTCTGGAAACACCATATATTTT. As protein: CASSEALLAGASGNTIYF.

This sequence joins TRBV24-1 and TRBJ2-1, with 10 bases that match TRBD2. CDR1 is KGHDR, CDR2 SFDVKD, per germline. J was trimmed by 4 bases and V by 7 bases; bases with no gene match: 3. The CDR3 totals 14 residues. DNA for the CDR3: TGTGCCACCAGGGGGACTAGCGATTACAATGAGCAGTTCTTC. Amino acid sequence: CATRGTSDYNEQFF.

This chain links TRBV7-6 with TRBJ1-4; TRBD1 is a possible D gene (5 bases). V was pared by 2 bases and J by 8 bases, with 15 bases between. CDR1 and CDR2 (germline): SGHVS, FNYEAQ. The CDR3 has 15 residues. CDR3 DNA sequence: TGTGCCAGCAGCTTAAGTTGGGGCAGCTCCGAAAAACTGTTTTTT. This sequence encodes CASSLSWGSSEKLFF.

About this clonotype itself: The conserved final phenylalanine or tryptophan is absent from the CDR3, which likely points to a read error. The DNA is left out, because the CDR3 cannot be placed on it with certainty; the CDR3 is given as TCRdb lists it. The CDR3 sequence: CASIRDSCSH. The genes are TRBV19 and TRBJ2-7; whether TRBD1, the table's D call, matches the DNA was not checked. The CDR3 has 10 amino acids, counting both end residues. The V gene's germline CDR1 is LNHDA and CDR2 SQIVND (reference sequence).

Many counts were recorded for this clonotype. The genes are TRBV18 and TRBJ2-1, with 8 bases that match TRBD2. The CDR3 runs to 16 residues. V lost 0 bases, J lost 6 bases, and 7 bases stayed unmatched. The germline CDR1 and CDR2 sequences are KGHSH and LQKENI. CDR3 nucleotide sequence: TGTGCCAGCTCACCACCGGCGGGAGGCATGGGCAATGAGCAGTTCTTC. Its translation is CASSPPAGGMGNEQFF.

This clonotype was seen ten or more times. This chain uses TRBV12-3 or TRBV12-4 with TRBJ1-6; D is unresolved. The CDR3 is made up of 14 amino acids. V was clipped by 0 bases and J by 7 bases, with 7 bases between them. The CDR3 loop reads CASSLAGRNSPLHF. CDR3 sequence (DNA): TGTGCCAGCAGTTTAGCGGGGAGAAATTCACCCCTCCACTTT.

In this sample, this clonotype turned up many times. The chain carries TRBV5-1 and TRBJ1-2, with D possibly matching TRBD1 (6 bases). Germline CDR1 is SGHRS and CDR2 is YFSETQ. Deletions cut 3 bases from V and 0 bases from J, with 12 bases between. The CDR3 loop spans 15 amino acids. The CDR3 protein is CASSSQGRSNYGYTF. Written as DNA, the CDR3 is TGCGCCAGCAGCTCACAGGGCCGGTCTAACTATGGCTACACCTTC.

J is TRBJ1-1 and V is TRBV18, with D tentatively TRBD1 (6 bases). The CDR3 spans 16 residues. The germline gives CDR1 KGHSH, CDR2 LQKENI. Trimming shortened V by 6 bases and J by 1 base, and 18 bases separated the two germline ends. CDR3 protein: CASSGDRKGRNTEAFF. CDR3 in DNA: TGTGCCAGCTCGGGCGACAGGAAGGGAAGGAACACTGAAGCTTTCTTT.

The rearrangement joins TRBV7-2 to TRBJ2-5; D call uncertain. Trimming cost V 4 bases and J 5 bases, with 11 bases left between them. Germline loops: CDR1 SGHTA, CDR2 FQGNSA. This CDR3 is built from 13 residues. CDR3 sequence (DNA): TGTGCCAGCAGCTATGCTGGAAGGGAGACCCAGTACTTC. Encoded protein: CASSYAGRETQYF.